Listed below are T cell receptor beta chains from one sample, sequenced in a study of cytotoxic CD8 clonotypes in ibrutinib-treated CLL. Repertoires were generated with immunoSEQ multiplex PCR, while TCRdb's copy carries only in-frame clones and drops some. The sample shows 150,000 or so clones, 80% to 90% of them seen only once. The sample here was PBMCs, taken after 24 months of ibrutinib treatment. The receptor set was obtained from a human donor with chronic lymphocytic leukemia. Each CDR3 is given with its conserved first and last residue. Each record gives: J gene, V gene, clone size, D gene, CDR3 length, CDR3 protein, CDR3 DNA. D genes are given only for firm matches. Rows give clone size only sometimes, using once, few, many, or a class for an expanded clone.

TRBJ2-3 TRBV13 . . 11 CASSYTDTQYF TGTGCCAGCAGTTACACAGATACGCAGTATTTT
TRBJ2-3 TRBV4-2 . TRBD2 18 CASSQDGTSGASTDTQYF TGTGCCAGCAGCCAAGACGGGACTAGCGGTGCTAGCACAGATACGCAGTATTTT
TRBJ1-6 TRBV4-1 few . 14 CASSQFSQDSPLHF TGCGCCAGCAGCCAATTTTCTCAAGATTCACCCCTCCACTTT
TRBJ2-7 TRBV18 . . 17 CASSPSFAARGKDEQYF TGTGCCAGCTCACCATCATTCGCCGCCAGAGGCAAAGACGAGCAGTACTTC
TRBJ2-4 TRBV7-9 once . 19 CASSLFYGPGGVAKNIQYF TGTGCCAGCAGCTTATTTTATGGCCCCGGAGGGGTGGCCAAAAACATTCAGTACTTC
TRBJ1-2 TRBV7-9 . . 16 CASSLGGFGGHYGYTF TGTGCCAGCAGCTTAGGAGGGTTCGGGGGCCACTATGGCTACACCTTC
TRBJ2-7 TRBV25-1 . TRBD2 13 CASTGLAGGPQYF TGTGCCAGCACCGGACTAGCGGGAGGGCCCCAGTACTTC
TRBJ1-2 TRBV30 . TRBD1 15 CAWEEGDRGSYGYTF TGTGCCTGGGAGGAGGGGGACAGGGGCTCCTATGGCTACACCTTC
TRBJ1-4 TRBV28 . . 13 CASSSGTIEKLFF TGTGCCAGCAGTTCCGGGACAATTGAAAAACTGTTTTTT
TRBJ2-7 TRBV7-8 . . 15 CASSLRPRGGYEQYF TGTGCCAGCAGCTTACGCCCGAGGGGGGGCTACGAGCAGTACTTC
TRBJ2-7 TRBV9 . . 15 CASSPTGRGRYEQYF TGTGCCAGCAGCCCCACCGGGCGGGGGCGTTATGAGCAGTACTTC
TRBJ2-7 TRBV7-2 . . 11 CASSYNYEQYF TGTGCCAGCAGCTACAACTACGAGCAGTACTTC
TRBJ1-2 TRBV6-5 . TRBD1 14 CASTRDRAYYGYTF TGTGCCAGCACCAGGGACAGAGCTTACTATGGCTACACCTTC
TRBJ1-2 TRBV9 . . 15 CASSEGPKVNYGYTF TGTGCCAGCAGCGAGGGACCAAAAGTTAACTATGGCTACACCTTC
TRBJ1-1 TRBV5-8 . TRBD1 13 CASSPRGRGQAFF TGTGCCAGCAGCCCTCGGGGGAGGGGGCAAGCTTTCTTT
TRBJ2-3 TRBV15 . TRBD2 14 CATSPAGATDTQYF TGTGCCACCAGCCCAGCGGGGGCCACAGATACGCAGTATTTT